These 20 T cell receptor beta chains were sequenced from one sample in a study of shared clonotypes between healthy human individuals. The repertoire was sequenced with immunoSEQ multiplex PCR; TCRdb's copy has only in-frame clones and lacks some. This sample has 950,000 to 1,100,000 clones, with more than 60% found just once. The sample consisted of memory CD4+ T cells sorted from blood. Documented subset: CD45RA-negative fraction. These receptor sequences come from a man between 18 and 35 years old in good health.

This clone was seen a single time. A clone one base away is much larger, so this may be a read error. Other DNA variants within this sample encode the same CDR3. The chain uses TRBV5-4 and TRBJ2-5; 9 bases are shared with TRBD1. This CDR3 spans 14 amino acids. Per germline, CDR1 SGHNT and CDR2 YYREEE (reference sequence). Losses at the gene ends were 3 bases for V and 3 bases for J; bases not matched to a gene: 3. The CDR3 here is CASSSGTGKETQYF. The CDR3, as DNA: TGTGCCAGCAGCTCCGGGACAGGGAAAGAGACCCAGTACTTC.

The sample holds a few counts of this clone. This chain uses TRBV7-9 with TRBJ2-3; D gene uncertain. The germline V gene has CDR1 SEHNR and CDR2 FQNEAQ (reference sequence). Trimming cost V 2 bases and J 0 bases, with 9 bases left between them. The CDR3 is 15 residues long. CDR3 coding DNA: TGTGCCAGCAGCTTACTCCTCGGGAGCACAGATACGCAGTATTTT. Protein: CASSLLLGSTDTQYF. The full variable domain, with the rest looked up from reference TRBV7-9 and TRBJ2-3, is DTGVSQNPRHKITKRGQNVTFRCDPISEHNRLYWYRQTLGQGPEFLTYFQNEAQLEKSRLLSDRFSAERPKGSFSTLEIQRTEQGDSAMYLCASSLLLGSTDTQYFGPGTRLTVL.

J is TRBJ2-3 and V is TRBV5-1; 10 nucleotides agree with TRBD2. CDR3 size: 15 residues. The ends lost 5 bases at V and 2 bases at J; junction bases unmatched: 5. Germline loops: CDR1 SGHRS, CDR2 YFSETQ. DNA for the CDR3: TGCGCCAGCAGACTCGGGACTAGCGTCACAGATACGCAGTATTTT. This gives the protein CASRLGTSVTDTQYF. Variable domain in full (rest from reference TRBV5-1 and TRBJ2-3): KAGVTQTPRYLIKTRGQQVTLSCSPISGHRSVSWYQQTPGQGLQFLFEYFSETQRNKGNFPGRFSGRQFSNSRSEMNVSTLELGDSALYLCASRLGTSVTDTQYFGPGTRLTVL.

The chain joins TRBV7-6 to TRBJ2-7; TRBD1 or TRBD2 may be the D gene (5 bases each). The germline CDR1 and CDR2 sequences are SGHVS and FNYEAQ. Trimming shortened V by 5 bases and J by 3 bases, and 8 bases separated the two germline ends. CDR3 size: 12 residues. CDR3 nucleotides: TGTGCCAGCAGCCCGAGGGGCTACGAGCAGTACTTC. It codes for CASSPRGYEQYF.

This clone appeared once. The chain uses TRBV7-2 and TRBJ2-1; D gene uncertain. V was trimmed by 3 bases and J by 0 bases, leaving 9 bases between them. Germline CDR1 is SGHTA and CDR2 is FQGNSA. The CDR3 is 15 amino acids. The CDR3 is CASSLIHGSYNEQFF. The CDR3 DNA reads TGTGCCAGCAGCTTGATACATGGCTCCTACAATGAGCAGTTCTTC. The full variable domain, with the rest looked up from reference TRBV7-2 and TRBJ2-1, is GAGVSQSPSNKVTEKGKDVELRCDPISGHTALYWYRQSLGQGLEFLIYFQGNSAPDKSGLPSDRFSAERTGGSVSTLTIQRTQQEDSAVYLCASSLIHGSYNEQFFGPGTRLTVL.

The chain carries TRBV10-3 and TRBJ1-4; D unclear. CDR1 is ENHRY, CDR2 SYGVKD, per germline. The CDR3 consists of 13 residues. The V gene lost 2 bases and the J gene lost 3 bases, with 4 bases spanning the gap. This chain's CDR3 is CAISETANEKLFF. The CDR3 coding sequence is TGTGCCATCAGTGAGACAGCTAATGAAAAACTGTTTTTT.

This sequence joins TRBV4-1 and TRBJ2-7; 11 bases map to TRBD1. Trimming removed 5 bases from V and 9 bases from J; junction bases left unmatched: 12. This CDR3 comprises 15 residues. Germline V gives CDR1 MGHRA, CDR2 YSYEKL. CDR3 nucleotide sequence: TGCGCCAGCAGCTCCCAGGGACAGGGGGACGTCGGGCAGTACTTC. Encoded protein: CASSSQGQGDVGQYF.

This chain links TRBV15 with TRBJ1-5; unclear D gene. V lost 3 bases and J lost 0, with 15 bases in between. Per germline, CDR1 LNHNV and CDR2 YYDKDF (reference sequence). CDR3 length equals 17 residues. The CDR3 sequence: CATSRTTVANSNQPQHF. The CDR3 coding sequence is TGTGCCACCAGCAGGACAACAGTCGCTAATAGCAATCAGCCCCAGCATTTT.

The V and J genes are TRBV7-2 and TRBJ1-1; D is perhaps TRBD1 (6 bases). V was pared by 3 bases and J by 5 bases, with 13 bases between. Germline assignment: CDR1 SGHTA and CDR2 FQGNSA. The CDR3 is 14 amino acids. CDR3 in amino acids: CASSFAPGTTEAFF. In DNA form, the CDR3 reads TGTGCCAGCAGCTTCGCCCCGGGGACAACTGAAGCTTTCTTT.

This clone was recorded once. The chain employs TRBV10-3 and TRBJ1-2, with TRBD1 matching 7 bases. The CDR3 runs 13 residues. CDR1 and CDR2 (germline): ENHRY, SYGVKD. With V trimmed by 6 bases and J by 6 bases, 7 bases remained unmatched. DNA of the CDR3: TGTGCCATCAGGGCTGGACAGGATAATGGCTACACCTTC. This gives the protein CAIRAGQDNGYTF.

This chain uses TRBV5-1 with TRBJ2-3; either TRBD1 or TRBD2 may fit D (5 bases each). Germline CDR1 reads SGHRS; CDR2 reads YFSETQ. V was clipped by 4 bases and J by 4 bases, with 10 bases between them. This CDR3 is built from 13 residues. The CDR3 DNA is TGCGCCAGCAGCCGGCTGGGGGCAGATACGCAGTATTTT. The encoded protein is CASSRLGADTQYF.

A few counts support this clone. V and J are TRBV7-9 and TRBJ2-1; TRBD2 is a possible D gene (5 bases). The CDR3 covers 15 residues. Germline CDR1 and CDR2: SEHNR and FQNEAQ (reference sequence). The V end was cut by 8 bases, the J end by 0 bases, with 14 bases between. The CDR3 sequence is CASHSGVSSYNEQFF. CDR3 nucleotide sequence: TGTGCCAGCCACTCCGGGGTAAGCTCCTACAATGAGCAGTTCTTC.

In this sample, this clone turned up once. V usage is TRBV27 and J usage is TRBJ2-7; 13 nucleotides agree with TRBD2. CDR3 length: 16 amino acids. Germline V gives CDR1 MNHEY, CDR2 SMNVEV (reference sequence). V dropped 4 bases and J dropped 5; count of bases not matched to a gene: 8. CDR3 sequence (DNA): TGTGCCAGCAGTTACGACCGGACTAGCGGGGGCCACGAGCAGTACTTC. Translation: CASSYDRTSGGHEQYF.

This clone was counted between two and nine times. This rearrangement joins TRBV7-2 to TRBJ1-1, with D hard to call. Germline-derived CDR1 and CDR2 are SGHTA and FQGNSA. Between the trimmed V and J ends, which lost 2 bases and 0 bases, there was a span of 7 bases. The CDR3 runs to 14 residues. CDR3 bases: TGTGCCAGCAGCTTACGGCGGATGAACACTGAAGCTTTCTTT. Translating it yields CASSLRRMNTEAFF.

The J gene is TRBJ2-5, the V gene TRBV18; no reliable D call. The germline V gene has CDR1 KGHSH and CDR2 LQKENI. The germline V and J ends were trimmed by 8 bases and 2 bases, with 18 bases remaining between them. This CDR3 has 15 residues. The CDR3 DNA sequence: TGTGCCAGCCGGTCGGGCGTGGCAATACAAGAGACCCAGTACTTC. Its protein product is CASRSGVAIQETQYF. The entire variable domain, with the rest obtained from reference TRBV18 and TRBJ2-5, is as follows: NAGVMQNPRHLVRRRGQEARLRCSPMKGHSHVYWYRQLPEEGLKFMVYLQKENIIDESGMPKERFSAEFPKEGPSILRIQQVVRGDSAAYFCASRSGVAIQETQYFGPGTRLLVL.

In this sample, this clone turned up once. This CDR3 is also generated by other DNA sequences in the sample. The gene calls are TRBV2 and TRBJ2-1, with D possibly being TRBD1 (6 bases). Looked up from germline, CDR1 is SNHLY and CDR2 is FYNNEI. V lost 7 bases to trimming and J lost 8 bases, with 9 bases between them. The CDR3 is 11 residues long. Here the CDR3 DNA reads TGTGCCAGCACTGGGGGCTATGAGCAGTTCTTC. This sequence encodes CASTGGYEQFF.

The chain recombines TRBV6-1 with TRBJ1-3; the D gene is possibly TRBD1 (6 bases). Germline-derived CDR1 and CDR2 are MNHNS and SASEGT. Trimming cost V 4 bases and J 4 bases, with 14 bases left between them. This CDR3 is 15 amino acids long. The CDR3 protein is CASSVGGGFGNTIYF. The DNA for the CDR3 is TGTGCCAGCAGTGTAGGGGGGGGGTTCGGAAACACCATATATTTT.

Here the CDR3 DNA reads TGCGCCAGCAGTGACAACTACTCCTATAATTCACCCCTCCACTTT. This translates into CASSDNYSYNSPLHF. The chain has TRBV10-2 and TRBJ1-6; D is uncertain. V lost 3 bases and J 0 bases, leaving 6 bases between the germline ends. Germline CDR1 and CDR2: WSHSY and SAAADI. The CDR3 consists of 15 residues.

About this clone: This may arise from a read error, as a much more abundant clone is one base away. The CDR3 region is CASSLGTDTQYF. The CDR3 bases are TGTGCCAGCAGCTTGGGGACAGATACGCAGTATTTT. J is TRBJ2-3 and V is TRBV7-6; no clear D gene. The CDR3 loop spans 12 amino acids. CDR1 SGHVS and CDR2 FNYEAQ come from the germline V gene. Trimming removed 3 bases from V and 3 bases from J, with 4 bases in between. The full variable domain, with the rest looked up from reference TRBV7-6 and TRBJ2-3, is GAGVSQSPRYKVTKRGQDVALRCDPISGHVSLYWYRQALGQGPEFLTYFNYEAQQDKSGLPNDRFSAERPEGSISTLTIQRTEQRDSAMYRCASSLGTDTQYFGPGTRLTVL.

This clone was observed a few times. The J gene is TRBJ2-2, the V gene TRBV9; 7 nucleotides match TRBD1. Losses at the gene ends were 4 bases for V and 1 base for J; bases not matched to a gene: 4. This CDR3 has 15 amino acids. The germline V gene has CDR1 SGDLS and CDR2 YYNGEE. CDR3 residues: CASSLRDRNTGELFF. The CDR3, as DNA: TGTGCCAGCAGCCTCCGGGACAGGAACACCGGGGAGCTGTTTTTT.